The 32 T cell receptor beta chains listed next were all sequenced from one sample in a study of technical replicates of blood from a few donors. Clones were read by immunoSEQ multiplex PCR, and TCRdb kept only the in-frame ones, dropping some. The sample lists around 80,000 clones; about 98% were seen once. The sequencing sample was made of T cells isolated from PBMCs. All receptors derive from a human donor in good health.

This chain links TRBV19 with TRBJ2-1, with 14 bases that match TRBD2. This CDR3 contains 17 residues. The trim removed 9 bases at V and 5 bases at J, leaving 12 bases unmatched. Germline CDR1 and CDR2: LNHDA and SQIVND (reference sequence). This CDR3 reads CASGTSGSVFLDNEQFF. DNA of the CDR3: TGTGCCAGCGGGACTAGCGGGAGTGTTTTTTTAGACAATGAGCAGTTCTTC.

The rearrangement links TRBV5-6 to TRBJ1-2; D possibly corresponds to TRBD1 (6 bases). The CDR3 totals 14 residues. The V gene lost 7 bases and the J gene lost 1 base, with 14 bases spanning the gap. Germline-derived CDR1 and CDR2 are SGHDT and YYEEEE. The CDR3 sequence: CASLSGHINYGYTF. CDR3 sequence (DNA): TGTGCCAGCTTATCGGGACATATTAACTATGGCTACACCTTC.

CDR3 coding DNA: TGTGCCAGCAGCTTGGGGCCAAGGAAGGAGTATGGCTACACCTTC. It encodes CASSLGPRKEYGYTF. V and J are TRBV11-2 and TRBJ1-2; D might be TRBD1 (5 bases). The CDR3 has 15 residues. V lost 3 bases and J lost 5, with 16 bases in between. The germline gives CDR1 SGHAT, CDR2 FQNNGV.

The V gene is TRBV27, the J gene TRBJ2-7, with TRBD2 as a possible D gene (5 bases). CDR1 is MNHEY, CDR2 SMNVEV, per germline (reference sequence). There are 12 residues in the CDR3. The germline V and J ends were trimmed by 7 bases and 7 bases, with 14 bases remaining between them. CDR3 in DNA: TGTGCCAGCATATCCAGGACGGGAGAGCAGTACTTC. Translated, it gives CASISRTGEQYF.

The chain has TRBV7-9 and TRBJ2-1; 13 positions match TRBD2. This CDR3 has 16 residues. The V gene's germline CDR1 is SEHNR and CDR2 FQNEAQ (reference sequence). Trimming removed 6 bases from V and 7 bases from J; junction bases left unmatched: 9. This CDR3 is CASSPTSGGARNEQFF. CDR3 in DNA: TGTGCCAGCAGTCCTACTAGCGGGGGGGCGAGGAATGAGCAGTTCTTC. Full variable domain (rest looked up from reference TRBV7-9 and TRBJ2-1): DTGVSQNPRHKITKRGQNVTFRCDPISEHNRLYWYRQTLGQGPEFLTYFQNEAQLEKSRLLSDRFSAERPKGSFSTLEIQRTEQGDSAMYLCASSPTSGGARNEQFFGPGTRLTVL.

This clone appeared a single time. The chain has TRBV27 and TRBJ1-1; D ambiguous. The germline V gene has CDR1 MNHEY and CDR2 SMNVEV (reference sequence). CDR3 length equals 15 residues. V lost 5 bases, J lost 6 bases, and 19 bases lay in between. CDR3 DNA: TGTGCCAGCAGTGCCTTAGGCGGAGCCTTTTCTGAAGCTTTCTTT. Protein sequence: CASSALGGAFSEAFF.

As DNA, the CDR3 is TGTGCCAGCAGCGTGTCGACAGGGAGTAATCAGCCCCAGCATTTT. Its translation is CASSVSTGSNQPQHF. This chain connects TRBV5-5 to TRBJ1-5, with 7 bases that match TRBD1. Germline lookup yields CDR1 SGHKS and CDR2 YYEKEE (reference sequence). V gave up 4 bases and J gave up 4 bases; unmatched junction bases: 8. This CDR3 is 15 amino acids long.

The V and J genes are TRBV10-2 and TRBJ2-3; the match to TRBD1 covers 7 bases. The CDR3 covers 15 residues. With 5 bases clipped from V and 3 bases from J, the junction kept 8 bases outside the gene matches. Germline lookup yields CDR1 WSHSY and CDR2 SAAADI. CDR3 amino acids: CASSKTGSYTDTQYF. The CDR3 DNA is TGCGCCAGCAGTAAGACAGGGAGTTATACAGATACGCAGTATTTT.

The chain combines TRBV28 with TRBJ1-1; D remains unclear. V lost 6 bases and J lost 0, with 17 bases in between. Germline V gene sequence: CDR1 MDHEN, CDR2 SYDVKM. The CDR3 covers 16 residues. Here the CDR3 DNA reads TGTGCCAGCAGACTATCCCTGGGAGACATGAACACTGAAGCTTTCTTT. Translation: CASRLSLGDMNTEAFF.

The V gene is TRBV6-1, the J gene TRBJ2-7, with 7 bases identical to TRBD1. V gave up 7 bases and J gave up 3 bases; unmatched junction bases: 9. The V gene's germline CDR1 is MNHNS and CDR2 SASEGT. The CDR3 extends over 14 amino acids. The CDR3 nucleotides read TGTGCCAGCACGACAGGGAAGCTGGACTACGAGCAGTACTTC. Its translation is CASTTGKLDYEQYF.

The chain carries TRBV9 and TRBJ2-2; 9 bases map to TRBD1. CDR1 and CDR2 from the germline V gene are SGDLS and YYNGEE. The CDR3 is 17 residues long. V lost 4 bases and J lost 4; bases outside the gene matches: 11. Written as DNA, the CDR3 is TGTGCCAGCAGCCCCCAGGGGGGGACAGGGCTCACCGGGGAGCTGTTTTTT. This sequence encodes CASSPQGGTGLTGELFF. The whole variable domain, filled in from reference TRBV9 and TRBJ2-2, reads DSGVTQTPKHLITATGQRVTLRCSPRSGDLSVYWYQQSLDQGLQFLIQYYNGEERAKGNILERFSAQQFPDLHSELNLSSLELGDSALYFCASSPQGGTGLTGELFFGEGSRLTVL.

The chain employs TRBV6-1 and TRBJ2-7; 7 nucleotides match TRBD1. Germline CDR1 is MNHNS and CDR2 is SASEGT. V dropped 4 bases and J dropped 5; count of bases not matched to a gene: 17. This CDR3 has 17 residues. CDR3 DNA sequence: TGTGCCAGCAGTGGCTGGGGGCCACTTGACAGGGTACACGAGCAGTACTTC. Its protein is CASSGWGPLDRVHEQYF.

The chain employs TRBV27 and TRBJ2-7, with D perhaps TRBD1 (5 bases). V lost 8 bases and J 3 bases, leaving 20 bases between the germline ends. Germline-derived CDR1 and CDR2 are MNHEY and SMNVEV (reference sequence). The CDR3 is 15 residues long. The CDR3 DNA sequence: TGTGCCAGCCTCATCGGCCCAGGGCCCGTCTACGAGCAGTACTTC. This translates into CASLIGPGPVYEQYF.

This clone was observed once. The chain recombines TRBV20-1 with TRBJ2-1; tentative D call: TRBD1 (5 bases). Germline CDR1 and CDR2: DFQATT and SNEGSKA (reference sequence). V lost 7 bases, J lost 3 bases, and 7 bases lay in between. The CDR3 totals 11 residues. Here the CDR3 DNA reads TGCAGTGGGGGCAACTACAATGAGCAGTTCTTC. It translates to CSGGNYNEQFF.

This chain joins TRBV9 and TRBJ1-4; 11 nucleotides agree with TRBD1. Germline trimming cut 3 bases from V and 8 bases from J; bases unmatched to any gene: 3. The germline V gene has CDR1 SGDLS and CDR2 YYNGEE. CDR3 length equals 14 residues. As DNA, the CDR3 is TGTGCCAGCAGCGCGGGACAGGGGGGCGAAAAACTGTTTTTT. This codes for CASSAGQGGEKLFF.

A note on this clone: A junction end diverges from the germline sequence, so it may reflect a read error. This same CDR3 is encoded by further DNA sequences in the sample. The chain is built from TRBV7-9 and TRBJ1-2, with unresolved D. The CDR3 runs to 15 residues. The germline V gene encodes CDR1 SEHNR and CDR2 FQNEAQ (reference sequence). CDR3 nucleotide sequence: TGCGCCAGCAGCTTAGGCAGGAACAATATCTATGGCTACACCTTC. Its protein is CASSLGRNNIYGYTF. Full variable domain (outside the CDR3, taken from reference TRBV7-9 and TRBJ1-2): DTGVSQNPRHKITKRGQNVTFRCDPISEHNRLYWYRQTLGQGPEFLTYFQNEAQLEKSRLLSDRFSAERPKGSFSTLEIQRTEQGDSAMYLCASSLGRNNIYGYTFGSGTRLTVV.

CDR3 sequence reads: CASSAAGTSGFYEQYF. For the CDR3, the DNA is TGTGCCAGCAGTGCCGCCGGGACTAGCGGCTTCTACGAGCAGTACTTC. The chain uses TRBV11-3 and TRBJ2-7; 11 positions agree with TRBD2. The CDR3 is 16 residues long. Unmatched junction bases numbered 10, after V lost 6 bases and J lost 3 bases. The germline CDR1 and CDR2 sequences are SGHNT and YENEEA.

V is TRBV18 and J is TRBJ1-4; D may be TRBD1 (6 bases). V was cut by 6 bases and J by 0 bases, with 11 bases left in between. The germline gives CDR1 KGHSH, CDR2 LQKENI. The length of the CDR3 is 15 residues. The CDR3 region has the DNA TGTGCCAGCTCGCCTACAGGGTCAACTAATGAAAAACTGTTTTTT. This encodes CASSPTGSTNEKLFF.

This clone appeared once. The rearrangement links TRBV5-4 to TRBJ2-3, with 9 bases that match TRBD2. The CDR3 has 16 residues. V shed 0 bases, J shed 2 bases, and the junction held 4 bases outside the gene matches. Germline-derived CDR1 and CDR2 are SGHNT and YYREEE (reference sequence). This chain's CDR3 is CASSLGLAAITDTQYF. CDR3 DNA: TGTGCCAGCAGCTTGGGACTAGCGGCAATCACAGATACGCAGTATTTT.

The chain employs TRBV5-1 and TRBJ2-2, with D perhaps TRBD2 (5 bases). V was shortened by 5 bases and J by 1 base, with 12 bases between the two germline ends. This CDR3 has 15 residues. Looked up from germline, CDR1 is SGHRS and CDR2 is YFSETQ. CDR3 coding DNA: TGCGCCAGCAGTTGGTACGGGAAGAACACCGGGGAGCTGTTTTTT. Translated, it gives CASSWYGKNTGELFF.

The V gene is TRBV7-3, the J gene TRBJ1-6; 7 bases line up with TRBD1. The germline gives CDR1 SGHTA, CDR2 FQGTGA. The CDR3 is made up of 15 amino acids. Losses at the gene ends were 3 bases for V and 6 bases for J; bases not matched to a gene: 5. CDR3 sequence reads: CASSLGTDFNSPLHF. CDR3 nucleotides: TGTGCCAGCAGCTTGGGGACAGATTTTAATTCACCCCTCCACTTT.

The rearrangement uses TRBV5-1 and TRBJ1-1; D gene unclear. The CDR3 consists of 13 residues. The germline V and J ends were trimmed by 4 bases and 0 bases, with 7 bases remaining between them. Germline V gene lookup returns CDR1 SGHRS and CDR2 YFSETQ. CDR3 region: CASSESVNTEAFF. CDR3 coding DNA: TGCGCCAGCAGCGAATCGGTGAACACTGAAGCTTTCTTT.

This clone has only one observation. The chain couples TRBV5-1 to TRBJ2-3; 9 bases are shared with TRBD2. Germline V gene data show CDR1 as SGHRS and CDR2 as YFSETQ. The CDR3 is 15 residues long. V dropped 7 bases and J dropped 1; count of bases not matched to a gene: 7. The chain's CDR3 is CASHKWTSGTDTQYF. The CDR3 DNA sequence: TGCGCCAGCCATAAGTGGACTAGCGGCACAGATACGCAGTATTTT.

This chain uses TRBV5-1 with TRBJ1-2; 7 bases line up with TRBD1. CDR1 and CDR2 (germline): SGHRS, YFSETQ. V lost 3 bases to trimming and J lost 2 bases; unmatched junction nucleotides: 7. The CDR3 runs 15 residues. The CDR3 nucleotides read TGCGCCAGCAGCTCCACGGGACAGCAAAACTATGGCTACACCTTC. As protein: CASSSTGQQNYGYTF.

The genes are TRBV4-1 and TRBJ1-1; possibly TRBD1 for D (5 bases). The CDR3 consists of 16 residues. The germline gives CDR1 MGHRA, CDR2 YSYEKL. Deletions cut 4 bases from V and 1 base from J, with 16 bases between. The CDR3 DNA reads TGCGCCAGCAGCCCAGGGATCATTAGATCGAACACTGAAGCTTTCTTT. As protein: CASSPGIIRSNTEAFF.

The chain employs TRBV6-4 and TRBJ1-2; D uncertain. Trimming removed 0 bases from V and 8 bases from J, with 7 bases in between. The germline CDR1 and CDR2 sequences are MRHNA and SNTAGT. This CDR3 has 12 residues. The CDR3 loop reads CASSDSVGGYTF. For the CDR3, the DNA is TGTGCCAGCAGTGACTCCGTCGGGGGCTACACCTTC.

The V call is TRBV10-3, the J call TRBJ1-5; D uncertain. Germline CDR1 ENHRY, CDR2 SYGVKD. The CDR3 is made up of 12 amino acids. Trimming shortened V by 8 bases and J by 2 bases, and 7 bases separated the two germline ends. DNA for the CDR3: TGTGCCATCGCCGAGGGCAATCAGCCCCAGCATTTT. This gives the protein CAIAEGNQPQHF.

Concerning this clone: Its ends do not fully match the called genes, so a read error is possible. V gene TRBV19 combines with J gene TRBJ2-7, with a tentative D call TRBD2 (6 bases). In germline, CDR1 is LNHDA, CDR2 SQIVND (reference sequence). The CDR3 totals 15 residues. The CDR3 coding sequence is TGTGCCAGTAGGCCGGGGGTGGGAGGCTCCTCCGAGCAGTACTTC. Translation gives CASRPGVGGSSEQYF.

V usage is TRBV11-2 and J usage is TRBJ2-3; no firm D call. Trimming took off 3 bases at V and 4 bases at J, with 5 bases between the two ends. The CDR3 runs 12 residues. Germline lookup yields CDR1 SGHAT and CDR2 FQNNGV. The DNA for the CDR3 is TGTGCCAGCAGCTTTTTAGCAGATACGCAGTATTTT. Its protein is CASSFLADTQYF.

The chain couples TRBV30 to TRBJ1-6; possibly TRBD1 for D (6 bases). V lost 3 bases and J lost 7, with 16 bases in between. The CDR3 has 15 residues. The germline CDR1 and CDR2 sequences are GTSNPN and SVGIG (reference sequence). CDR3 residues: CAWSEILQGNSPLHF. CDR3 nucleotides: TGTGCCTGGAGCGAAATTTTACAGGGAAATTCACCCCTCCACTTT.

V usage is TRBV9 and J usage is TRBJ2-5, with TRBD1 matching 10 bases. In germline, CDR1 is SGDLS, CDR2 YYNGEE. After removal of 3 bases from V and 4 bases from J, the junction contained 6 bases not matched to a gene. The CDR3 extends over 15 amino acids. The chain's CDR3 is CASSARRTGGETQYF. The CDR3, as DNA: TGTGCCAGCAGCGCCCGCAGGACAGGGGGAGAGACCCAGTACTTC.

This clone has a single count. The chain recombines TRBV7-9 with TRBJ2-3; 10 positions match TRBD1. Trimming took 5 bases from V and 3 from J; bases not matched to a gene: 5. This CDR3 has 15 amino acids. In germline, CDR1 is SEHNR, CDR2 FQNEAQ (reference sequence). This CDR3 reads CASSNPGQGTDTQYF. In nucleotides, the CDR3 is TGTGCCAGCAGCAATCCGGGACAGGGGACAGATACGCAGTATTTT.